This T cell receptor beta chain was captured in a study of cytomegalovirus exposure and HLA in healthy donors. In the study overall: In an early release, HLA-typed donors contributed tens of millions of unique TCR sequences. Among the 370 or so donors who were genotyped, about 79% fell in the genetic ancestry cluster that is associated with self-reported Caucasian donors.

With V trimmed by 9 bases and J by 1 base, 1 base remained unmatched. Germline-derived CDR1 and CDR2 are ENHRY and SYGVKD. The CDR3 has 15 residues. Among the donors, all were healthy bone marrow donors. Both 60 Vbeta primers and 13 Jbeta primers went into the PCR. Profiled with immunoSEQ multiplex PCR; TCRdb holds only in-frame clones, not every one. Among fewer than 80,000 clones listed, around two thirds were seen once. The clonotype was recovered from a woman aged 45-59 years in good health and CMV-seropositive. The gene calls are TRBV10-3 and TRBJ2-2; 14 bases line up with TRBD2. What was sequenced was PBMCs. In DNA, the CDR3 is TGTGCCATAGGACTAGCGGGGGGGAACACCGGGGAGCTGTTTTTT. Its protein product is CAIGLAGGNTGELFF.